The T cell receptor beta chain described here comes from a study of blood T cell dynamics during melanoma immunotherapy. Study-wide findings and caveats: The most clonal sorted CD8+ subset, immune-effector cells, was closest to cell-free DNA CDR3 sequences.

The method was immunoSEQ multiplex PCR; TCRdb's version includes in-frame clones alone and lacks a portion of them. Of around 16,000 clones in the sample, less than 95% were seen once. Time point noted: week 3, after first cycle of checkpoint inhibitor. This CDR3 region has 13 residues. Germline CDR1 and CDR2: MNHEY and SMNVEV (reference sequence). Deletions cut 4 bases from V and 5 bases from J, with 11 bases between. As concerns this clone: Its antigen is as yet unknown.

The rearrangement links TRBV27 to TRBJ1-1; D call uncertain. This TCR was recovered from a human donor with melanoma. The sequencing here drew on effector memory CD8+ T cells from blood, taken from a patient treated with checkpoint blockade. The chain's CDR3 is CASSWGPVTEAFF. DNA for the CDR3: TGTGCCAGCAGTTGGGGTCCCGTAACTGAAGCTTTCTTT.